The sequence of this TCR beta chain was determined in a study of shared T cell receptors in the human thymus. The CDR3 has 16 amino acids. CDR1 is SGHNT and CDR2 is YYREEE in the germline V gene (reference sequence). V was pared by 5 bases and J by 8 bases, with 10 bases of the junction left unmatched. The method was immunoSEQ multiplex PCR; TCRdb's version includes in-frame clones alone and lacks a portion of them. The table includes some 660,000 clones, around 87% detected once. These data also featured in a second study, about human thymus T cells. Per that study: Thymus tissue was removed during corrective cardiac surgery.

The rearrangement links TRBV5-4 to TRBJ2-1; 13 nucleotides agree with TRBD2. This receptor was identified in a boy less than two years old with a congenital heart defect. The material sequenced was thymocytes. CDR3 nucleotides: TGTGCCAGCAGTCCGGGACTAGCGGGATTTGTGGATGAGCAGTTCTTC. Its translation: CASSPGLAGFVDEQFF.